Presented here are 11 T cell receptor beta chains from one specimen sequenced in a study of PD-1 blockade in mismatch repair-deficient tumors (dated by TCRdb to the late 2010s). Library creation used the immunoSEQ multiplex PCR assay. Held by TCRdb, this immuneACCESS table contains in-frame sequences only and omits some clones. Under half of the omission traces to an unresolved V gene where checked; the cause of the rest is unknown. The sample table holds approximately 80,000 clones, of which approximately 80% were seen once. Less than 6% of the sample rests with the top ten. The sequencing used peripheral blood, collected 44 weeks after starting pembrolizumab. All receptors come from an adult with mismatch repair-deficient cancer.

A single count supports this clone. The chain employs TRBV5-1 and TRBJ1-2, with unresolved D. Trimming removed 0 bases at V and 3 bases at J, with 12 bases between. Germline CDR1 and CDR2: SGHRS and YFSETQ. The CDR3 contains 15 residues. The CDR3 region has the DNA TGCGCCAGCAGCTTGGGCTCCCTCCGAGACTATGGCTACACCTTC. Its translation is CASSLGSLRDYGYTF. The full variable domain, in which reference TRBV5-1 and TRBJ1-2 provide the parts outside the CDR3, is KAGVTQTPRYLIKTRGQQVTLSCSPISGHRSVSWYQQTPGQGLQFLFEYFSETQRNKGNFPGRFSGRQFSNSRSEMNVSTLELGDSALYLCASSLGSLRDYGYTFGSGTRLTVV.

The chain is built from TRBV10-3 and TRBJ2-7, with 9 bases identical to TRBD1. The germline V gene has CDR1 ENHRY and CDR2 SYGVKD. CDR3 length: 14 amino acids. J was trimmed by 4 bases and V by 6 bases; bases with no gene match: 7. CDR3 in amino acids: CAIRIGTGNYEQYF. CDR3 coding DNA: TGTGCCATCAGGATCGGGACAGGGAATTACGAGCAGTACTTC.

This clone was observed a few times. The CDR3 DNA is TGCGCCAGCAGCCCACGGCCGCCTTATGGCTACACCTTC. The encoded protein is CASSPRPPYGYTF. The V call is TRBV4-1, the J call TRBJ1-2; no reliable D call. This CDR3 comprises 13 residues. The ends were cut back, 4 bases at V and 5 bases at J, with 11 bases in the middle. CDR1 and CDR2 from the germline V gene are MGHRA and YSYEKL.

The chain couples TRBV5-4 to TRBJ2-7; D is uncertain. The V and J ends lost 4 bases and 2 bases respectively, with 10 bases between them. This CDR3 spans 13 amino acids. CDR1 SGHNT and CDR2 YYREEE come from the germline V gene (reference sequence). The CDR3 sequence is CASSPGSTYEQYF. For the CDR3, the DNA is TGTGCCAGCAGCCCTGGGTCTACCTACGAGCAGTACTTC.

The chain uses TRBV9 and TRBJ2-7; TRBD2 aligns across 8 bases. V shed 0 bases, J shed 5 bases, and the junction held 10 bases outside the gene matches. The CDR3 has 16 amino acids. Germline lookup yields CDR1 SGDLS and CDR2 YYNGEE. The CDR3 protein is CASSVANGRAGDEQYF. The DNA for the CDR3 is TGTGCCAGCAGCGTAGCCAACGGGAGGGCCGGGGACGAGCAGTACTTC.

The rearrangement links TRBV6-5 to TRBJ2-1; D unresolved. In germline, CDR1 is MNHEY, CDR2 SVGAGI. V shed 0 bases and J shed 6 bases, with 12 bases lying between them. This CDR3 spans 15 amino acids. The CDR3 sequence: CASSYSAKSSNEQFF. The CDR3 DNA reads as TGTGCCAGCAGTTACTCCGCCAAAAGTAGCAATGAGCAGTTCTTC.

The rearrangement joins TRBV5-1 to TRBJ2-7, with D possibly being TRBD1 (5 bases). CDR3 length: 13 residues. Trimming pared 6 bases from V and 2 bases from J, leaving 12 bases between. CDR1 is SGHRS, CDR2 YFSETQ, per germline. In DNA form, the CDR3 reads TGCGCCAGCAAGGAAACAGGCCCCTACGAGCAGTACTTC. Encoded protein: CASKETGPYEQYF.

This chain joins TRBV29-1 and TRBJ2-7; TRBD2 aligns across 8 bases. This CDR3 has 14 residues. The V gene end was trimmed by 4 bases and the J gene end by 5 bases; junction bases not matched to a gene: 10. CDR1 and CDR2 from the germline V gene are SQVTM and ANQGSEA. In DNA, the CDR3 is TGCAGCGTTGTCGAGCGGGAGACCCCTAACGAGCAGTACTTC. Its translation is CSVVERETPNEQYF.

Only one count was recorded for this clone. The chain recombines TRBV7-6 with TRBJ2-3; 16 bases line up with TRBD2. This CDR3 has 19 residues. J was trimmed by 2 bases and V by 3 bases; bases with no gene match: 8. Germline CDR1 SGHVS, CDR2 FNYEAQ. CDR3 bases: TGTGCCAGCAGCTTGGGACTAGCGGGAGGGAACCTTTTCACAGATACGCAGTATTTT. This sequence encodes CASSLGLAGGNLFTDTQYF.

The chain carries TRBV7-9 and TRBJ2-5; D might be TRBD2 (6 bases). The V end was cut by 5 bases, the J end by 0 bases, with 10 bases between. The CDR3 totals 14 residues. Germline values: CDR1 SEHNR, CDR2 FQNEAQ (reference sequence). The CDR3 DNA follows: TGTGCCAGCAGCCGACTAGGGAACCAAGAGACCCAGTACTTC. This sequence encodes CASSRLGNQETQYF.

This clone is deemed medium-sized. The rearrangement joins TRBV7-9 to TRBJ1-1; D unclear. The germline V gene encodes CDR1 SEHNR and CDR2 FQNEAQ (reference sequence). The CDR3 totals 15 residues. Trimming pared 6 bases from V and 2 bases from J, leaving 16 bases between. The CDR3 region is CASSPPSPDNTEAFF. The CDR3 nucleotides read TGTGCCAGCAGTCCACCAAGCCCAGACAACACTGAAGCTTTCTTT.